This T cell receptor beta chain was captured by sequencing in a study of OX40 agonist ivuxolimab in advanced cancers. At the level of the study: Patients with hepatocellular carcinoma, melanoma, renal cell or head and neck cancer made up the dose-escalation patients.

The CDR3 has 11 amino acids. Trimming took off 6 bases at V and 5 bases at J, with 5 bases between the two ends. CDR1 and CDR2 (germline): LGHNT, FRNRAP. Regarding the study as a whole: Antigens targeted by the expanded peripheral T cells were not determined. At 0.1 to 3.0 mg/kg and by week 6, CD4+ and CD8+ T cells in the blood had expanded clonally.

A word on this clone: Its target is unknown.

TCRdb keeps only in-frame clones here, not all; method: immunoSEQ multiplex PCR. Of 20,000 to 25,000 clones listed, nearly 85% were seen once; the top ten hold about 18%. Blood specimens came from baseline, cycle 4 day 1, and cycle 7 day 1. This TCR was sampled from an adult with an advanced solid tumor such as melanoma, head and neck, liver or kidney cancer. The chain couples TRBV12-5 to TRBJ1-5, with a tentative D call TRBD1 (5 bases). The source was CD4+ or CD8+ T cells sorted from blood, collected in a trial of the OX40 agonist ivuxolimab. CDR3 protein: CASGGDQPQHF. The CDR3 nucleotides read TGTGCTAGTGGGGGGGATCAGCCCCAGCATTTT.